The 5 T cell receptor beta chains listed next were all sequenced from one sample in a study of shared clonotypes between healthy human individuals (dated by TCRdb to 2019 to 2021). The receptor library was made with the immunoSEQ multiplex PCR assay. TCRdb retrieved this table from immuneACCESS and kept in-frame rearrangements only. Not all clones are present; in checked studies, unresolved V genes account for under half, and no reason is known for the remainder. The table for this sample lists some 980,000 clones; approximately 80% of them were counted only once. In total, the top ten clones hold roughly 1.5% of the sample. The sample taken for sequencing was memory CD4+ T cells sorted from blood. The cell subset or site label of this sample denotes: CD45RA-negative fraction. These receptors were taken from a man in his late teens or twenties in good health.

The chain has TRBV28 and TRBJ1-2; weak D call: TRBD1 (6 bases). CDR1 is MDHEN and CDR2 is SYDVKM in the germline V gene. The CDR3 runs to 14 residues. V was trimmed by 6 bases and J by 3 bases, leaving 14 bases between them. In DNA form, the CDR3 reads TGTGCCAGCAGCCGGACAGACTCTTACTATGGCTACACCTTC. This encodes CASSRTDSYYGYTF.

A remark on this clone: A much larger clone is a single base away; this may be a read error. The same CDR3 also results from other DNA sequences found in this sample. The gene calls are TRBV5-4 and TRBJ2-7; no clear D gene. The CDR3 extends over 13 amino acids. V lost 2 bases and J 2 bases, leaving 8 bases between the germline ends. Per germline, CDR1 SGHNT and CDR2 YYREEE (reference sequence). For the CDR3, the DNA is TGTGCCAGCAGCTTAGGACGAGCCTACGAGCAGTACTTC. It yields the protein CASSLGRAYEQYF.

As for this clone: A much larger clone is a single base away; this may be a read error. This chain links TRBV5-6 with TRBJ2-1, with D perhaps matching TRBD2 (6 bases). Germline loops: CDR1 SGHDT, CDR2 YYEEEE. Deletions cut 2 bases from V and 8 bases from J, with 17 bases between. The CDR3 extends over 15 amino acids. In nucleotides, the CDR3 is TGTGCCAGCAGCTTATTAGCGGAGGGGCCCGATGAGCAGTTCTTC. Translated: CASSLLAEGPDEQFF.

This chain connects TRBV18 to TRBJ2-1, with 10 positions matching TRBD2. This CDR3 comprises 16 residues. V was pared by 2 bases and J by 0 bases, with 1 base of the junction left unmatched. Germline values: CDR1 KGHSH, CDR2 LQKENI. CDR3 DNA: TGTGCCAGCTCACCAACTAGCGGGAACTCCTACAATGAGCAGTTCTTC. It yields the protein CASSPTSGNSYNEQFF.

The genes are TRBV11-2 and TRBJ2-7; 10 bases line up with TRBD1. V lost 6 bases and J lost 4; bases outside the gene matches: 9. The length of the CDR3 is 15 residues. Germline V lookup: CDR1 SGHAT, CDR2 FQNNGV. The CDR3 loop reads CASSTRGTGAYEQYF. For the CDR3, the DNA is TGTGCCAGCAGTACCAGGGGGACAGGGGCATACGAGCAGTACTTC.